This TCR beta chain is drawn from a study of ipilimumab plus nivolumab after autologous stem cell transplantation. Dosing: nivolumab 3 mg/kg IV, weeks 1, 4, 7, 10, then every two weeks to week 26. Germline CDR1 LGHNA, CDR2 YSLEER. V lost 1 base, J lost 0 bases, and 11 bases stayed unmatched. CDR3 size: 19 residues. Sequencing was performed with immunoSEQ multiplex PCR; in TCRdb, only in-frame clones are kept and a portion is missing. The table shows 15,000 to 20,000 clones, with about 80% occurring only once. This clone appeared a single time. This TCR was recovered from a male donor with diffuse large B-cell lymphoma. The source was PBMCs, collected in a trial of ipilimumab plus nivolumab as post-transplant consolidation. V usage is TRBV4-3 and J usage is TRBJ2-2; 7 bases fit TRBD1. The CDR3 DNA sequence: TGCGCCAGCAGCCAAGTCCAGTGGGGACAGCTCGCGAACACCGGGGAGCTGTTTTTT. This sequence encodes CASSQVQWGQLANTGELFF.